The 3 T cell receptor beta chains presented below share a single source sample, sequenced in a study of T-cell memory formation after mild COVID-19. Each CDR3 protein is one row after TCRdb ran MiXCR on the 5' RACE reads. Of some 280,000 distinct CDR3 sequences listed, around 16% are singletons. The sequencing input was PBMCs or a T cell subset sorted from them (not recorded which). These receptors came from a man younger than 35 who had mild COVID-19 (a few samples of this study predate the infection). Cell type and time point are not known.

This clonotype was found a few times. The V gene is TRBV30, the J gene TRBJ1-1, with TRBD1 as a possible D gene (5 bases). The ends were cut back, 3 bases at V and 5 bases at J, with 10 bases in the middle. The CDR3 has 12 amino acids. CDR1 is GTSNPN and CDR2 is SVGIG in the germline V gene (reference sequence). The CDR3 DNA reads as TGTGCCTGGAGCGGGGGAGTTACTGAAGCTTTCTTT. This translates into CAWSGGVTEAFF.

The chain is built from TRBV11-2 and TRBJ1-1, with D possibly matching TRBD1 (6 bases). V lost 3 bases to trimming and J lost 4 bases, with 9 bases between them. The CDR3 is 13 residues long. Germline values: CDR1 SGHAT, CDR2 FQNNGV. This CDR3 reads CASSFGGATEAFF. CDR3 coding DNA: TGTGCCAGCAGCTTTGGGGGGGCCACTGAAGCTTTCTTT. The variable domain in full, with the rest retrieved from reference TRBV11-2 and TRBJ1-1, is EAGVAQSPRYKIIEKRQSVAFWCNPISGHATLYWYQQILGQGPKLLIQFQNNGVVDDSQLPKDRFSAERLKGVDSTLKIQPAKLEDSAVYLCASSFGGATEAFFGQGTRLTVV.

The chain uses TRBV18 and TRBJ2-1, with 13 nucleotides matching TRBD2. V dropped 8 bases and J dropped 5; count of bases not matched to a gene: 3. This CDR3 region has 14 residues. Germline V gene lookup returns CDR1 KGHSH and CDR2 LQKENI. Here the CDR3 reads CASGLAGVHNEQFF. In DNA form, the CDR3 reads TGTGCCAGCGGACTAGCGGGGGTCCACAATGAGCAGTTCTTC.